What follows are 6 T cell receptor beta chains derived from one specimen sequenced in a study of PD-1 blockade in classical Hodgkin lymphoma. Method: immunoSEQ multiplex PCR; TCRdb's copy keeps in-frame clones and lacks some. The profile shows some 70,000 clones, about 93% of them singletons. The sample's time point: newly diagnosed, previously untreated cHL patient sample. Sequencing input: peripheral blood mononuclear cells (PBMCs). The origin of the receptors is a human donor with classical Hodgkin lymphoma.

The rearrangement uses TRBV6-5 and TRBJ1-4; 10 bases are a match to TRBD1. Trimming at V came to 4 bases and at J to 8 bases, leaving 1 base not matched to a gene. CDR3 size: 13 residues. Germline V gene lookup returns CDR1 MNHEY and CDR2 SVGAGI. The CDR3 protein is CASSWDRGEKLFF. The DNA for the CDR3 is TGTGCCAGCAGTTGGGACAGGGGCGAAAAACTGTTTTTT.

This chain connects TRBV6-5 to TRBJ1-5; 8 bases are a match to TRBD1. From germline, CDR1 is MNHEY and CDR2 SVGAGI. V shed 5 bases and J 4 bases; nucleotides not matched to a gene: 4. The CDR3 covers 14 residues. The CDR3 sequence is CASSKRTGNQPQHF. The CDR3 DNA reads as TGTGCCAGCAGTAAACGGACAGGGAATCAGCCCCAGCATTTT.

V usage is TRBV9 and J usage is TRBJ2-7; 7 nucleotides align to TRBD1. This CDR3 contains 15 residues. The germline gives CDR1 SGDLS, CDR2 YYNGEE. V shed 2 bases and J 5 bases; nucleotides not matched to a gene: 10. For the CDR3, the DNA is TGTGCCAGCAGCGTTTTGGCAGGGGGTGTGAACGAGCAGTACTTC. It yields the protein CASSVLAGGVNEQYF. Full variable domain (rest looked up from reference TRBV9 and TRBJ2-7): DSGVTQTPKHLITATGQRVTLRCSPRSGDLSVYWYQQSLDQGLQFLIQYYNGEERAKGNILERFSAQQFPDLHSELNLSSLELGDSALYFCASSVLAGGVNEQYFGPGTRLTVT.

The chain is built from TRBV7-2 and TRBJ2-7; 8 bases agree with TRBD2. The trim removed 7 bases at V and 0 bases at J, leaving 8 bases unmatched. This CDR3 is built from 15 residues. Germline V CDR1 and CDR2: SGHTA, FQGNSA. CDR3 sequence: CASTSRGTSSYEQYF. The CDR3 coding sequence is TGTGCCAGCACCTCCCGAGGGACTAGCTCCTACGAGCAGTACTTC.

V usage is TRBV6-5 and J usage is TRBJ1-4; TRBD1 is a possible D gene (6 bases). Germline V lookup: CDR1 MNHEY, CDR2 SVGAGI. V lost 4 bases and J lost 8, with 17 bases in between. The CDR3 is 15 amino acids. The CDR3 DNA is TGTGCCAGCAGTTCCCCAGGGGATGTGGAGGAAAAACTGTTTTTT. This encodes CASSSPGDVEEKLFF.

This clone was recorded once. The rearrangement uses TRBV7-2 and TRBJ2-1, with 10 bases lining up with TRBD2. The CDR3 is 15 residues long. Trimming removed 4 bases from V and 10 bases from J; junction bases left unmatched: 10. Per the germline V gene, CDR1 is SGHTA and CDR2 is FQGNSA. The DNA of the CDR3 is TGTGCCAGCAGCTCTCTAGCGGGAGTTTATCTGGAGCAGTTCTTC. Translation: CASSSLAGVYLEQFF.